This T cell receptor (beta chain) was sequenced during a study of T-cell reconstitution after alpha-beta-depleted transplantation in children. Study-wide results and caveats: The high TCRbeta diversity at day 60 in some patients came from surviving recipient T cells and thymic progenitors. After transplant, at about two months, alpha-beta T cells were reportedly derived from several hundred expanded graft clones.

Unique molecular identifiers were incorporated when the TCRbeta library was constructed. TCRdb passed the PCR reads through MiXCR, listing each CDR3 protein once. The sample has around 490,000 distinct CDR3 sequences, roughly 11% seen once; the top ten hold around 15%. Germline CDR1 reads LNHNV; CDR2 reads YYDKDF (reference sequence). The CDR3 covers 17 residues. J lost 14 bases, V lost 0 bases, and 19 bases had no gene match. As for this clonotype: Its antigen is still unknown.

The sample here was PBMCs, mostly from graft donor cells, taken 180 days after TCRalphabeta/CD19-depleted stem cell transplant. This receptor was identified in a female patient aged 2-10 years who had a stem cell transplant for aplastic anemia, so the T cells may come from the graft donor. The chain joins TRBV15 to TRBJ1-2; 9 nucleotides align to TRBD1. For the CDR3, the DNA is TGTGCCACCAGCAGAGATATTACCCTGGGACAGGGCCCTAGTGAAACCTTC. As protein: CATSRDITLGQGPSETF.